The present T cell receptor beta chain was sequenced within a study of blood T cell repertoires in COVID-19. In the study overall: From T cells, B-cell-depleted T cells, or PBMCs came the material, which was cDNA or gDNA.

V was pared by 6 bases and J by 5 bases, with 0 bases of the junction left unmatched. The CDR3 has 14 amino acids. Germline V gene lookup returns CDR1 SGHTA and CDR2 FQGTGA. The authors' processing: Estimation of nucleated cell counts relied on the amplification of reference gene primers. Produced via immunoSEQ multiplex PCR; TCRdb's table is partial and in-frame only. That table supplies the V and J calls and clone size; D and trimming were determined from the DNA. The repertoire consists of some 200,000 clones, with approximately 90% occurring once and the leading ten covering approximately 1.2%. V gene TRBV7-3 combines with J gene TRBJ2-2, with TRBD2 matching 13 bases. The clonotype was recovered from a man aged 25 to 45 with acute or convalescent COVID-19. The sample was peripheral blood. The CDR3 reads CASRGLAGTGELFF. DNA of the CDR3: TGTGCCAGCAGGGGACTAGCGGGGACCGGGGAGCTGTTTTTT.